What follows are 32 T cell receptor beta chains derived from one specimen sequenced in a study of blood T cells in healthy people across ages. Through a sample-barcoded 5' primer and a J-beta primer mix, a second PCR was run for roughly 6 to 11 cycles. TCRdb itself ran the 5' RACE reads through MiXCR, one entry per CDR3 protein. The sample includes around 1.1 million distinct CDR3 sequences, roughly two fifths of them seen just once. Specimen: blood. These receptors were taken from a man aged 18 to 35 in good health.

The rearrangement links TRBV30 to TRBJ1-4, with TRBD1 as a possible D gene (6 bases). Germline CDR1 and CDR2: GTSNPN and SVGIG (reference sequence). Trimming took 5 bases from V and 10 from J, leaving 23 bases between them. The CDR3 has 15 amino acids. The chain's CDR3 is CAWGNPQGAGGKLFF. The CDR3 DNA follows: TGTGCCTGGGGTAACCCACAGGGCGCGGGTGGAAAACTGTTTTTT.

The V and J genes are TRBV7-2 and TRBJ1-2, with D maybe TRBD1 (5 bases). Germline CDR1 reads SGHTA; CDR2 reads FQGNSA. There are 16 residues in the CDR3. The V end lost 3 bases, the J end lost 4 bases, and 18 bases lay between the germline ends. The CDR3 loop is CASSFGEGGEFYGYTF. CDR3 nucleotides: TGTGCCAGCAGCTTTGGGGAGGGAGGGGAATTCTATGGCTACACCTTC.

The chain carries TRBV11-3 and TRBJ2-1, with TRBD2 as a possible D gene (7 bases). The germline V and J ends were trimmed by 5 bases and 5 bases, with 16 bases remaining between them. The CDR3 is 15 residues long. The V gene's germline CDR1 is SGHNT and CDR2 YENEEA. The CDR3 protein is CASSPMRGQNNEQFF. CDR3 sequence (DNA): TGTGCCAGCAGCCCTATGCGGGGGCAGAACAATGAGCAGTTCTTC.

This chain uses TRBV29-1 with TRBJ1-2; weak D call: TRBD1 (5 bases). Trimming left V 7 bases short and J 5 bases short, with 14 bases between. The CDR3 is 12 residues long. CDR1 is SQVTM, CDR2 ANQGSEA, per germline. CDR3 protein: CSGTGTDYGYTF. DNA for the CDR3: TGCAGCGGTACCGGGACGGATTATGGCTACACCTTC.

V is TRBV18 and J is TRBJ2-7; D gene ambiguous. Per the germline V gene, CDR1 is KGHSH and CDR2 is LQKENI. The CDR3 runs 14 residues. V was pared by 0 bases and J by 7 bases, with 13 bases between. CDR3 protein: CASSPPTRLVEQYF. Here the CDR3 DNA reads TGTGCCAGCTCACCACCGACACGGCTTGTGGAGCAGTACTTC.

The genes are TRBV4-3 and TRBJ2-2; D uncertain. The CDR3 consists of 15 residues. Germline assignment: CDR1 LGHNA and CDR2 YSLEER. Trimming stripped 4 bases from V and 4 bases from J, with 13 bases between. CDR3 sequence reads: CASSPSSSGTGELFF. The CDR3 DNA reads TGCGCCAGCAGCCCATCGTCTAGTGGCACCGGGGAGCTGTTTTTT.

This clonotype was counted only a few times. J is TRBJ2-7 and V is TRBV12-3 or TRBV12-4, with D perhaps TRBD2 (5 bases). The CDR3 loop spans 14 amino acids. Trimming cost V 0 bases and J 3 bases, with 9 bases left between them. In DNA, the CDR3 is TGTGCCAGCAGTTTAGCATCCGGGGACTACGAGCAGTACTTC. Translation gives CASSLASGDYEQYF.

As to this clonotype: The junction departs from germline at one end; a sequencing error may be responsible. The chain is built from TRBV6-1 and TRBJ1-2; 7 bases fit TRBD1. Germline values: CDR1 MNHNS, CDR2 SASEGT. CDR3 length equals 17 residues. The CDR3 region has the DNA TGTGCCGGCAGTGATTTACAGGGGCACTTCGCGTTCTATGGCTACACCTTC. It is translated as CAGSDLQGHFAFYGYTF.

This clonotype was observed a few times. The rearrangement joins TRBV14 to TRBJ2-1; 9 nucleotides align to TRBD1. The germline V gene encodes CDR1 SGHDN and CDR2 FVKESK. Trimming removed 4 bases from V and 3 bases from J; junction bases left unmatched: 7. The CDR3 spans 16 residues. The CDR3 sequence: CASSRYRDRVYNEQFF. The CDR3 region has the DNA TGTGCCAGCAGCCGTTACCGGGACAGGGTCTACAATGAGCAGTTCTTC.

To note about this clonotype: A junction end diverges from the germline sequence, so it may reflect a read error. This rearrangement joins TRBV12-3 or TRBV12-4 to TRBJ2-4; 8 bases align to TRBD1. The CDR3 consists of 16 residues. In DNA, the CDR3 is TGTGCCAACAGTACCCAGGACAGGGTGGCCAAAAACATTCAGTACTTC. Translated: CANSTQDRVAKNIQYF.

V gene TRBV4-1 combines with J gene TRBJ1-2; perhaps TRBD1 as D (5 bases). This CDR3 comprises 14 residues. The V gene lost 8 bases and the J gene lost 5 bases, with 18 bases spanning the gap. From germline, CDR1 is MGHRA and CDR2 YSYEKL. CDR3 in amino acids: CASGTLQGGYGYTF. For the CDR3, the DNA is TGCGCCAGCGGTACCCTTCAGGGTGGATATGGCTACACCTTC.

This chain links TRBV29-1 with TRBJ2-7; TRBD1 is a possible D gene (6 bases). The CDR3 totals 13 residues. Per the germline V gene, CDR1 is SQVTM and CDR2 is ANQGSEA. Between the trimmed V and J ends, which lost 0 bases and 1 base, there was a span of 7 bases. CDR3 in amino acids: CSVEDGQSYEQYF. The CDR3 nucleotides are TGCAGCGTTGAAGATGGACAGTCCTACGAGCAGTACTTC.

The rearrangement joins TRBV29-1 to TRBJ1-1, with no clear D. The V and J ends lost 7 bases and 1 base respectively, with 10 bases between them. Per germline, CDR1 SQVTM and CDR2 ANQGSEA. The CDR3 totals 12 residues. This chain's CDR3 is CSGGPPNTEAFF. CDR3 nucleotides: TGCAGCGGCGGACCGCCGAACACTGAAGCTTTCTTT.

The gene calls are TRBV2 and TRBJ1-2; the match to TRBD1 covers 7 bases. Germline V gives CDR1 SNHLY, CDR2 FYNNEI. The junction had 8 bases not matched to a gene; V was cut back by 4 bases and J by 6 bases. The CDR3 totals 14 residues. The CDR3 spells CASSGLPGGDGYTF. The CDR3 DNA follows: TGTGCCAGCAGTGGTTTACCAGGGGGGGATGGCTACACCTTC.

In this sample, this clonotype turned up a few times. The V call is TRBV9, the J call TRBJ2-3; no definite D call. Per the germline V gene, CDR1 is SGDLS and CDR2 is YYNGEE. V was cut by 1 base and J by 0 bases, with 12 bases left in between. This CDR3 contains 16 residues. The CDR3 DNA follows: TGTGCCAGCAGCGTAACCTACCTGGGTAGCACAGATACGCAGTATTTT. Its translation: CASSVTYLGSTDTQYF.

A word on this clonotype: The junction shows a germline mismatch at one end, possibly a read error. The gene calls are TRBV9 and TRBJ2-1, with 8 bases fitting TRBD1. The germline gives CDR1 SGDLS, CDR2 YYNGEE. This CDR3 is built from 16 residues. CDR3 region: CTSSTTTGVAYNEQFF. For the CDR3, the DNA is TGTACCAGCAGCACTACGACAGGGGTTGCCTACAATGAGCAGTTCTTC.

The rearrangement links TRBV6-1 to TRBJ2-7, with TRBD1 matching 7 bases. Germline assignment: CDR1 MNHNS and CDR2 SASEGT. Trimming cost V 4 bases and J 2 bases; bases outside gene matches: 5. CDR3 length: 14 amino acids. CDR3 residues: CASSVVGQAYEQYF. In DNA, the CDR3 is TGTGCCAGCAGTGTCGTCGGACAGGCCTACGAGCAGTACTTC.

The table lists this clonotype with a few counts. This chain links TRBV24-1 with TRBJ2-5, with D uncertain. Germline V CDR1 and CDR2: KGHDR, SFDVKD. This CDR3 is 15 amino acids long. Deletions cut 1 base from V and 0 bases from J, with 8 bases between. As DNA, the CDR3 is TGTGCCACCAGTGATTTCAGGACGGACCAAGAGACCCAGTACTTC. This sequence encodes CATSDFRTDQETQYF.

A remark on this clonotype: At one boundary the junction diverges from the germline segment, which might be a read error. The chain uses TRBV5-1 and TRBJ2-1, with no clear D. Germline lookup yields CDR1 SGHRS and CDR2 YFSETQ. CDR3 size: 14 residues. The CDR3 region has the DNA TGCGTCAGCAGTCCCGGGTACTCCTACAATGAGCAGTTCTTC. This gives the protein CVSSPGYSYNEQFF.

DNA of the CDR3: TGTGCCAGCAGCTCCCCGACAGGGAGGTATGGCTACACCTTC. Translated, it gives CASSSPTGRYGYTF. The chain is built from TRBV5-4 and TRBJ1-2, with 7 bases that match TRBD1. The CDR3 runs to 14 residues. Germline CDR1 and CDR2: SGHNT and YYREEE (reference sequence). Trimming cost V 3 bases and J 5 bases; bases outside gene matches: 7.

This chain links TRBV12-3 or TRBV12-4 with TRBJ2-5; D remains ambiguous. The CDR3 is 14 amino acids. The V gene lost 5 bases and the J gene lost 5 bases, with 15 bases spanning the gap. CDR3 sequence (DNA): TGTGCCAGCAGTCCGGGTCACAAGGAGGAGACCCAGTACTTC. Translated: CASSPGHKEETQYF.

This chain connects TRBV2 to TRBJ1-1; TRBD1 agrees at 8 bases. Germline assignment: CDR1 SNHLY and CDR2 FYNNEI. Trimming cost V 7 bases and J 0 bases; bases outside gene matches: 7. CDR3 length: 15 amino acids. This CDR3 is CASNRGVIMNTEAFF. Written as DNA, the CDR3 is TGTGCCAGCAACAGGGGGGTGATCATGAACACTGAAGCTTTCTTT.

This chain uses TRBV15 with TRBJ1-4, with a weak D call TRBD1 (5 bases). Trimming left V 7 bases short and J 0 bases short, with 12 bases between. Germline V gene data show CDR1 as LNHNV and CDR2 as YYDKDF (reference sequence). The CDR3 is 15 amino acids. CDR3 in amino acids: CATNYQTATNEKLFF. The CDR3 DNA follows: TGTGCCACCAATTACCAGACAGCAACTAATGAAAAACTGTTTTTT.

The table lists this clonotype with a few counts. This chain uses TRBV6-5 with TRBJ2-3; D might be TRBD1 (6 bases). The CDR3 sequence is 16 residues long. Per germline, CDR1 MNHEY and CDR2 SVGAGI. V lost 4 bases, J lost 0 bases, and 14 bases lay in between. CDR3 bases: TGTGCCAGCAGTTTCGCCTCCGGGACAAGCACAGATACGCAGTATTTT. It yields the protein CASSFASGTSTDTQYF.

There are a few counts of this clonotype. Mismatch with germline at one junction end may stem from a read error. The J gene is TRBJ1-2, the V gene TRBV6-6; D gene ambiguous. CDR3 length equals 11 residues. Germline V gene data show CDR1 as MNHNY and CDR2 as SVGAGI (reference sequence). The CDR3 nucleotides read TGTGCCAGCAGGTACTCCGGCGGCTACACCTTC. Encoded protein: CASRYSGGYTF.

The chain carries TRBV6-6 and TRBJ1-1; TRBD1 matches 7 bases. Per germline, CDR1 MNHNY and CDR2 SVGAGI (reference sequence). The CDR3 loop spans 16 amino acids. V gave up 4 bases and J gave up 0 bases; unmatched junction bases: 8. The CDR3 DNA follows: TGTGCCAGCAGTTGCACTCAGGACAGGATGAACACTGAAGCTTTCTTT. Translation gives CASSCTQDRMNTEAFF.

J is TRBJ1-1 and V is TRBV5-1; perhaps TRBD1 as D (6 bases). The germline V gene encodes CDR1 SGHRS and CDR2 YFSETQ. The CDR3 contains 15 residues. The V gene lost 1 base and the J gene lost 1 base, with 11 bases spanning the gap. CDR3 sequence reads: CASSLLGQPNTEAFF. The CDR3, as DNA: TGCGCCAGCAGCTTGCTTGGACAGCCGAACACTGAAGCTTTCTTT.

This clonotype was observed many times. DNA of the CDR3: TGTGCCAGCACCCGAACCCGCTACTACAATGAGCAGTTCTTC. The encoded protein is CASTRTRYYNEQFF. This chain joins TRBV7-8 and TRBJ2-1; D unclear. Germline values: CDR1 SGHVS, CDR2 FQNEAQ. Trimming took off 7 bases at V and 3 bases at J, with 13 bases between the two ends. The CDR3 has 14 residues.

This clonotype was seen only a few times. The J gene is TRBJ2-7, the V gene TRBV24-1; D remains unclear. Germline V lookup: CDR1 KGHDR, CDR2 SFDVKD. The CDR3 spans 12 residues. The V end lost 5 bases, the J end lost 10 bases, and 14 bases lay between the germline ends. CDR3 coding DNA: TGTGCCACCAGTGGCCCAAATGGAATTCAGTACTTC. This translates into CATSGPNGIQYF.

CDR3 DNA sequence: TGCAGTGCTAGACAATACAGGGGGCTGAACACTGAAGCTTTCTTT. This codes for CSARQYRGLNTEAFF. The V and J genes are TRBV20-1 and TRBJ1-1; TRBD1 matches at 9 bases. Germline CDR1 reads DFQATT; CDR2 reads SNEGSKA (reference sequence). This CDR3 spans 15 amino acids. V was pared by 2 bases and J by 0 bases, with 4 bases of the junction left unmatched.

The V call is TRBV29-1, the J call TRBJ1-5, with TRBD1 as a possible D gene (5 bases). The germline V gene has CDR1 SQVTM and CDR2 ANQGSEA. The CDR3 is made up of 13 amino acids. V was cut by 5 bases and J by 1 base, with 9 bases left in between. In nucleotides, the CDR3 is TGCAGCGTTCGAAGGGGCAGCAATCAGCCCCAGCATTTT. It encodes CSVRRGSNQPQHF.

A few counts support this clonotype. The genes are TRBV20-1 and TRBJ2-3; 12 bases map to TRBD2. This CDR3 region has 15 residues. The V gene end was trimmed by 4 bases and the J gene end by 4 bases; junction bases not matched to a gene: 6. Germline CDR1 is DFQATT and CDR2 is SNEGSKA (reference sequence). The CDR3 region is CSATTSGGLADTQYF. The CDR3 nucleotides are TGCAGTGCTACCACTAGCGGGGGGTTGGCAGATACGCAGTATTTT.